The 14 T cell receptor beta chains listed next were all sequenced from one sample in a study of OX40 agonist ivuxolimab in advanced cancers. This table comes from immunoSEQ multiplex PCR, and its TCRdb copy is limited to in-frame clones, with some not included. The data hold some 76,000 clones, with roughly 80% observed a single time. The sequencing here drew on CD4+ or CD8+ T cells sorted from blood, taken in a trial of the OX40 agonist ivuxolimab. These receptors came from an adult with an advanced solid tumor such as melanoma, head and neck, liver or kidney cancer.

The chain uses TRBV10-3 and TRBJ1-1; D is uncertain. V gave up 4 bases and J gave up 1 base, with 10 bases separating them. This CDR3 comprises 14 residues. The V gene's germline CDR1 is ENHRY and CDR2 SYGVKD. CDR3 sequence reads: CAISGSGENTEAFF. The CDR3 nucleotides read TGTGCCATCAGTGGGTCGGGAGAGAACACTGAAGCTTTCTTT.

This clone showed up just once. The genes are TRBV6-1 and TRBJ1-6; D is possibly TRBD1 (5 bases). V dropped 8 bases and J dropped 6 bases, with 14 bases sitting between them. This CDR3 spans 14 amino acids. Germline CDR1 reads MNHNS; CDR2 reads SASEGT. CDR3 loop: CASGRGTGNSPLHF. The CDR3 DNA is TGTGCCAGCGGGCGGGGTACAGGTAATTCACCCCTCCACTTT.

The table lists this clone with a count of one. The rearrangement uses TRBV9 and TRBJ2-5; D is possibly TRBD1 or TRBD2 (5 bases each). Germline V gene lookup returns CDR1 SGDLS and CDR2 YYNGEE. This CDR3 is 15 amino acids long. Trimming shortened V by 3 bases and J by 1 base, and 13 bases separated the two germline ends. CDR3 in amino acids: CASSGRGEVQETQYF. The CDR3, as DNA: TGTGCCAGCAGCGGTAGGGGAGAGGTCCAAGAGACCCAGTACTTC.

The chain links TRBV7-8 to TRBJ1-2; D might be TRBD1 (5 bases). The V gene's germline CDR1 is SGHVS and CDR2 FQNEAQ. The germline V and J ends were trimmed by 4 bases and 8 bases, with 17 bases remaining between them. CDR3 length equals 14 residues. DNA for the CDR3: TGTGCCAGCAGCTCTCGGACACCCATGGGCGGCTACACCTTC. It yields the protein CASSSRTPMGGYTF.

The genes are TRBV7-2 and TRBJ2-7; TRBD1 matches 8 bases. The CDR3 consists of 14 residues. Germline V lookup: CDR1 SGHTA, CDR2 FQGNSA. Trimming removed 2 bases from V and 2 bases from J; junction bases left unmatched: 2. CDR3 residues: CASSLQQGAYEQYF. The CDR3 DNA reads TGTGCCAGCAGCTTACAACAGGGGGCCTACGAGCAGTACTTC.

The gene calls are TRBV6-6 and TRBJ1-5; D may be TRBD1 (6 bases). The CDR3 consists of 13 residues. Per germline, CDR1 MNHNY and CDR2 SVGAGI (reference sequence). The V end was cut by 2 bases, the J end by 6 bases, with 8 bases between. CDR3 DNA: TGTGCCAGCAGTTACGACAGGACTCAGCCCCAGCATTTT. Its translation is CASSYDRTQPQHF.

This clone occurred once. The chain has TRBV2 and TRBJ2-7; D gene uncertain. CDR3 length: 12 amino acids. CDR1 and CDR2 from the germline V gene are SNHLY and FYNNEI. The V end lost 3 bases, the J end lost 3 bases, and 6 bases lay between the germline ends. This CDR3 is CASSELSYEQYF. The CDR3 bases are TGTGCCAGCAGTGAGCTCAGCTACGAGCAGTACTTC.

V usage is TRBV6-5 and J usage is TRBJ2-3, with TRBD2 matching over 7 bases. The junction had 13 bases not matched to a gene; V was cut back by 7 bases and J by 6 bases. Looked up from germline, CDR1 is MNHEY and CDR2 is SVGAGI. The CDR3 sequence is 15 residues long. The CDR3 spells CASNPRLAPKDTQYF. DNA for the CDR3: TGTGCCAGCAACCCGAGACTAGCCCCAAAGGATACGCAGTATTTT.

The chain carries TRBV5-1 and TRBJ2-2; 7 positions agree with TRBD2. The CDR3 totals 15 residues. V lost 4 bases, J lost 7 bases, and 10 bases stayed unmatched. The germline V gene has CDR1 SGHRS and CDR2 YFSETQ. The CDR3 coding sequence is TGCGCCAGCAGCCGCAACGGACTAGTAGGCGGGGAGCTGTTTTTT. Its protein is CASSRNGLVGGELFF.

This chain connects TRBV2 to TRBJ2-2; tentatively, D is TRBD2 (6 bases). The CDR3 spans 13 residues. The germline CDR1 and CDR2 sequences are SNHLY and FYNNEI. V shed 6 bases and J shed 5 bases, with 10 bases lying between them. CDR3 loop: CASRWRETGELFF. DNA for the CDR3: TGTGCCAGCAGGTGGAGGGAGACCGGGGAGCTGTTTTTT.

The chain links TRBV7-9 to TRBJ1-1; weak D call: TRBD1 (6 bases). CDR1 SEHNR and CDR2 FQNEAQ come from the germline V gene (reference sequence). Trimming pared 1 base from V and 11 bases from J, leaving 14 bases between. This CDR3 contains 13 residues. As DNA, the CDR3 is TGTGCCAGCAGCTTAGATGGGGGCCGAGGGGCTTTCTTT. It translates to CASSLDGGRGAFF.

The chain couples TRBV2 to TRBJ2-5; a weak D match, TRBD1 (5 bases). Germline V gene lookup returns CDR1 SNHLY and CDR2 FYNNEI. The length of the CDR3 is 13 residues. V lost 11 bases and J 2 bases, leaving 15 bases between the germline ends. The CDR3 reads CALQGYRQETQYF. The CDR3 coding sequence is TGTGCCCTGCAAGGATACAGGCAAGAGACCCAGTACTTC.

The V and J genes are TRBV20-1 and TRBJ1-1; no firm D call. The CDR3 runs to 11 residues. V dropped 4 bases and J dropped 6 bases, with 9 bases sitting between them. Germline CDR1 reads DFQATT; CDR2 reads SNEGSKA (reference sequence). Here the CDR3 reads CSAKSNAEAFF. The CDR3 nucleotides are TGCAGTGCTAAATCCAACGCTGAAGCTTTCTTT.

The rearrangement joins TRBV6-5 to TRBJ1-2; D call uncertain. This CDR3 has 15 residues. Per the germline V gene, CDR1 is MNHEY and CDR2 is SVGAGI. The ends were cut back, 0 bases at V and 0 bases at J, with 8 bases in the middle. This CDR3 reads CASSYSEWSNYGYTF. The CDR3 nucleotides read TGTGCCAGCAGTTACTCGGAATGGTCTAACTATGGCTACACCTTC.